This TCR beta chain comes out of a study of response to subunit inactivated influenza vaccine. A single record per CDR3 protein comes from TCRdb applying MiXCR to the RT-PCR reads. The sample lists 150,000 to 200,000 distinct CDR3 sequences, roughly 12% occurring once. V was pared by 2 bases and J by 4 bases, with 8 bases between. The CDR3 length is 13 residues. Germline lookup yields CDR1 MNHEY and CDR2 SVGEGT. The same sample was also used in a study of T cells expressing NK-cell markers. That source adds: Making the TCR beta cDNA relied on 5'RACE template switching with UMIs. Each TCR beta repertoire originated in sorted T cells that were CD3+CD56+NKG2C+, CD3+CD56+NKG2C- or CD3+CD56-NKG2C+. Of the CD8+ T cells in six or seven donors, about 1.0-7.0% belonged to dominant NKG2C+ clonotypes.

The clonotype was recovered from a man in his fifties or sixties who received an inactivated influenza vaccine. The V gene is TRBV6-2 or TRBV6-3, the J gene TRBJ1-2; D is ambiguous. The sample here was CD8+ T cells sorted from PBMCs, taken less than 13 days after vaccination. DNA for the CDR3: TGTGCCAGCAGTTACGACCGGTTCTATGGCTACACCTTC. It yields the protein CASSYDRFYGYTF.